The 28 T cell receptor beta chains presented below share a single source sample, sequenced in a study of blood T cell repertoires in COVID-19. Libraries were prepared by immunoSEQ multiplex PCR; TCRdb keeps only in-frame clonotypes and omits some of them. Of some 300,000 clones detected, 70% to 90% appear once; the ten largest clones hold around 4.2%. Sequencing was performed on peripheral blood. These TCRs come from a woman aged 45-60 years with active or convalescent COVID-19.

This chain links TRBV5-1 with TRBJ1-1, with D possibly TRBD1 on 5 matching bases. The CDR3 is 17 amino acids. V lost 5 bases, J lost 1 base, and 21 bases lay in between. Germline loops: CDR1 SGHRS, CDR2 YFSETQ. Here the CDR3 DNA reads TGCGCCAGCAGGCGGATCCCGGACACGGCTACGAACACTGAAGCTTTCTTT. Amino acid sequence: CASRRIPDTATNTEAFF.

The table lists this clone with a few counts. V and J are TRBV9 and TRBJ2-5; tentative D call: TRBD2 (6 bases). There are 16 residues in the CDR3. Trimming removed 0 bases at V and 1 base at J, with 13 bases between. The germline V gene has CDR1 SGDLS and CDR2 YYNGEE. In nucleotides, the CDR3 is TGTGCCAGCAGCGTAGGAGTCGGTAGCGGCCAAGAGACCCAGTACTTC. Translating it yields CASSVGVGSGQETQYF.

This clone has just one count. Here the CDR3 reads CASSLDRGTGELFF. Here the CDR3 DNA reads TGTGCCAGCAGCTTAGATCGCGGAACCGGGGAGCTGTTTTTT. J is TRBJ2-2 and V is TRBV11-3; D unresolved. This CDR3 has 14 residues. In germline, CDR1 is SGHNT, CDR2 YENEEA. The ends were cut back, 0 bases at V and 5 bases at J, with 7 bases in the middle.

V and J are TRBV2 and TRBJ1-2; possible D gene TRBD1, 5 bases. The CDR3 contains 16 residues. Germline V gene sequence: CDR1 SNHLY, CDR2 FYNNEI. The V and J ends lost 1 base and 8 bases respectively, with 20 bases between them. CDR3 coding DNA: TGTGCCAGCAGTGAAGGAGGGGCGGGAAGCTGGAGCGGCTACACCTTC. Translation gives CASSEGGAGSWSGYTF. The full variable domain, its missing parts supplied by reference TRBV2 and TRBJ1-2, is EPEVTQTPSHQVTQMGQEVILRCVPISNHLYFYWYRQILGQKVEFLVSFYNNEISEKSEIFDDQFSVERPDGSNFTLKIRSTKLEDSAMYFCASSEGGAGSWSGYTFGSGTRLTVV.

The chain uses TRBV7-2 and TRBJ2-3; 8 bases align to TRBD2. This CDR3 is built from 14 residues. CDR1 and CDR2 (germline): SGHTA, FQGNSA. The V gene end was trimmed by 2 bases and the J gene end by 8 bases; junction bases not matched to a gene: 6. This chain's CDR3 is CASSLQAGAGTQYF. CDR3 bases: TGTGCCAGCAGCTTACAAGCGGGAGCTGGTACGCAGTATTTT.

A few counts support this clone. The genes are TRBV19 and TRBJ1-5; D gene uncertain. The germline V and J ends were trimmed by 9 bases and 4 bases, with 13 bases remaining between them. The germline V gene has CDR1 LNHDA and CDR2 SQIVND (reference sequence). CDR3 size: 13 residues. The CDR3 region is CASSAGGNQPQHF. The CDR3, as DNA: TGTGCCAGCTCGGCAGGAGGGAATCAGCCCCAGCATTTT.

The rearrangement links TRBV7-7 to TRBJ2-3; 9 nucleotides align to TRBD2. The CDR3 has 16 amino acids. V was clipped by 1 base and J by 5 bases; unmatched bases: 7. From germline, CDR1 is SSHAT and CDR2 FNYEAQ (reference sequence). In nucleotides, the CDR3 is TGTGCCAGCAGCTTAGGGGTAGCGGGAGTAGTAGATACGCAGTATTTT. Its protein product is CASSLGVAGVVDTQYF.

The chain recombines TRBV28 with TRBJ1-1; perhaps TRBD1 as D (5 bases). Trimming cost V 1 base and J 2 bases, with 8 bases left between them. This CDR3 comprises 14 residues. The V gene's germline CDR1 is MDHEN and CDR2 SYDVKM. The CDR3 spells CASSLYQGNTEAFF. DNA for the CDR3: TGTGCCAGCAGTTTATATCAGGGAAACACTGAAGCTTTCTTT.

This clone turned up a few times. The chain carries TRBV30 and TRBJ1-3, with D possibly TRBD1 on 5 matching bases. Trimming removed 1 base from V and 4 bases from J, with 14 bases in between. Germline CDR1 is GTSNPN and CDR2 is SVGIG (reference sequence). This CDR3 spans 15 amino acids. As DNA, the CDR3 is TGTGCCTGGAGTGCGACAGCTTTAGGGGGAAACACCATATATTTT. Translated: CAWSATALGGNTIYF.

This sequence joins TRBV24-1 and TRBJ2-1; possible D gene TRBD2, 6 bases. This CDR3 region has 14 residues. Germline CDR1 is KGHDR and CDR2 is SFDVKD. The germline V and J ends were trimmed by 4 bases and 5 bases, with 11 bases remaining between them. The CDR3 DNA reads as TGTGCCACCAGTGACCCGGGAGTCCACAATGAGCAGTTCTTC. Residues: CATSDPGVHNEQFF.

This clone was seen only a few times. The rearrangement joins TRBV19 to TRBJ2-7, with 11 bases identical to TRBD1. With V trimmed by 6 bases and J by 1 base, 5 bases remained unmatched. Germline CDR1 LNHDA, CDR2 SQIVND (reference sequence). CDR3 length equals 15 residues. CDR3 in amino acids: CASSPGTGGSYEQYF. The CDR3 coding sequence is TGTGCCAGTAGCCCAGGGACAGGGGGATCCTACGAGCAGTACTTC.

This clone was detected once. The chain is built from TRBV18 and TRBJ2-5; 10 nucleotides line up with TRBD1. CDR1 and CDR2 (germline): KGHSH, LQKENI. V was pared by 5 bases and J by 4 bases, with 7 bases of the junction left unmatched. The CDR3 is made up of 15 amino acids. The CDR3 DNA reads as TGTGCCAGCTCATCCGGGACAGGGGATGCAGAGACCCAGTACTTC. It codes for CASSSGTGDAETQYF.

This clone showed up just a few times. Other DNA sequences in the same sample also yield this CDR3. The chain recombines TRBV5-4 with TRBJ2-1; TRBD2 matches at 7 bases. Germline V CDR1 and CDR2: SGHNT, YYREEE (reference sequence). This CDR3 is built from 16 residues. V trimming: 0 bases; J trimming: 0 bases; junction bases outside the gene matches: 3. CDR3 sequence reads: CASSLERGSSYNEQFF. In DNA form, the CDR3 reads TGTGCCAGCAGCTTGGAGCGCGGGAGCTCCTACAATGAGCAGTTCTTC.

The chain joins TRBV2 to TRBJ2-7, with TRBD2 matching 11 bases. V dropped 5 bases and J dropped 3; count of bases not matched to a gene: 3. CDR3 length: 14 amino acids. Germline V gives CDR1 SNHLY, CDR2 FYNNEI. The CDR3 coding sequence is TGTGCCAGCAGTTTGCTAGCGGGAGGCTACGAGCAGTACTTC. Translated: CASSLLAGGYEQYF.

This sequence joins TRBV2 and TRBJ1-2, with 8 bases lining up with TRBD1. The CDR3 totals 14 residues. From germline, CDR1 is SNHLY and CDR2 FYNNEI. The V gene end was trimmed by 5 bases and the J gene end by 4 bases; junction bases not matched to a gene: 6. The CDR3 DNA reads TGTGCCAGCAGTCTCCGACAGGGGCCCTATGGCTACACCTTC. Its protein product is CASSLRQGPYGYTF.

The genes are TRBV12-3 or TRBV12-4 and TRBJ1-3; D unclear. The CDR3 length is 11 residues. DNA for the CDR3: TGTGCTGGCAGCTCTGGAAACACCATATATTTT. It specifies CAGSSGNTIYF.

CDR3 DNA sequence: TGTGCCAGTAGATCCCCTGGCAATTCACCCCTCCACTTT. Translated, it gives CASRSPGNSPLHF. V gene TRBV19 combines with J gene TRBJ1-6, with D unresolved. The germline V and J ends were trimmed by 6 bases and 7 bases, with 10 bases remaining between them. Germline V gene lookup returns CDR1 LNHDA and CDR2 SQIVND (reference sequence). The CDR3 runs 13 residues.

This clone came up once. The J gene is TRBJ1-5, the V gene TRBV6-6, with D uncertain. Germline-derived CDR1 and CDR2 are MNHNY and SVGAGI (reference sequence). With 5 bases removed from V and 0 bases from J, the gap between germline ends came to 8 bases. This CDR3 is built from 14 residues. The CDR3 bases are TGTGCCAGCAGTGCCCTCTATAGCAATCAGCCCCAGCATTTT. Translating gives CASSALYSNQPQHF.

This chain links TRBV30 with TRBJ1-2; 8 nucleotides match TRBD1. V dropped 4 bases and J dropped 7; count of bases not matched to a gene: 2. Germline CDR1 is GTSNPN and CDR2 is SVGIG (reference sequence). The CDR3 totals 11 residues. CDR3 bases: TGTGCCTGGATGACAGGGGTTGGCTACACCTTC. This gives the protein CAWMTGVGYTF.

The V gene is TRBV18, the J gene TRBJ2-3; 11 bases match TRBD2. Germline V lookup: CDR1 KGHSH, CDR2 LQKENI. J gave up 3 bases and V 8 bases, and 4 bases lay outside the gene matches. The CDR3 covers 14 residues. The CDR3 loop is CASGGTSGTDTQYF. CDR3 coding DNA: TGTGCCAGCGGTGGGACTAGCGGTACAGATACGCAGTATTTT.

The CDR3 region has the DNA TGTGCCAGCAGCTTAGGGGCAGGGGGAGGCTATGGCTACACCTTC. Protein: CASSLGAGGGYGYTF. The chain uses TRBV7-6 and TRBJ1-2; TRBD1 agrees at 7 bases. J was trimmed by 4 bases and V by 1 base; bases with no gene match: 6. From germline, CDR1 is SGHVS and CDR2 FNYEAQ. There are 15 residues in the CDR3.

This clone appeared once. The CDR3 is CASSPPSGLGPSYEQYF. The CDR3 region has the DNA TGTGCCAGCAGCCCCCCTAGTGGGTTGGGGCCTTCCTACGAGCAGTACTTC. V and J are TRBV7-9 and TRBJ2-7, with a possible D match to TRBD1 (5 bases). The length of the CDR3 is 17 residues. With 5 bases removed from V and 1 base from J, the gap between germline ends came to 21 bases. The germline V gene has CDR1 SEHNR and CDR2 FQNEAQ (reference sequence).

The chain links TRBV7-9 to TRBJ2-5; 9 nucleotides agree with TRBD1. V dropped 6 bases and J dropped 3; count of bases not matched to a gene: 11. The germline gives CDR1 SEHNR, CDR2 FQNEAQ (reference sequence). The length of the CDR3 is 16 residues. CDR3: CASSFSEGQGKETQYF. In DNA, the CDR3 is TGTGCCAGCAGTTTCTCAGAGGGACAGGGTAAAGAGACCCAGTACTTC. The variable domain in full, completed from reference TRBV7-9 and TRBJ2-5, reads DTGVSQNPRHKITKRGQNVTFRCDPISEHNRLYWYRQTLGQGPEFLTYFQNEAQLEKSRLLSDRFSAERPKGSFSTLEIQRTEQGDSAMYLCASSFSEGQGKETQYFGPGTRLLVL.

The V gene is TRBV6-4, the J gene TRBJ1-4, with D possibly being TRBD1 (5 bases). Trimming left V 6 bases short and J 7 bases short, with 12 bases between. Germline loops: CDR1 MRHNA, CDR2 SNTAGT. This CDR3 spans 13 amino acids. The CDR3, as DNA: TGTGCCAGCAGCGTTGACAGTGGTGAAAAACTGTTTTTT. Protein: CASSVDSGEKLFF.

This sequence joins TRBV3-1 (or the pseudogene TRBV3-2) and TRBJ1-6, with a weak D call TRBD1 (6 bases). V was clipped by 3 bases and J by 7 bases, with 13 bases between them. From germline, CDR1 is LGHDT and CDR2 YNNKEL (reference sequence). The CDR3 contains 15 residues. The CDR3 loop is CASSQETGSNSPLHF. In DNA, the CDR3 is TGTGCCAGCAGCCAGGAGACAGGTTCCAATTCACCCCTCCACTTT.

This chain connects TRBV18 to TRBJ1-1; D is ambiguous. Germline CDR1 is KGHSH and CDR2 is LQKENI. There are 15 residues in the CDR3. V lost 0 bases, J lost 1 base, and 9 bases lay in between. The CDR3 spells CASSPPSRSNTEAFF. As DNA, the CDR3 is TGTGCCAGCTCACCACCGTCGAGGTCGAACACTGAAGCTTTCTTT.

The chain recombines TRBV2 with TRBJ1-1, with a weak D call TRBD1 (6 bases). This CDR3 is 12 amino acids long. V lost 8 bases and J lost 4, with 11 bases in between. CDR1 and CDR2 from the germline V gene are SNHLY and FYNNEI. The CDR3 DNA is TGTGCCAGCGGGGGGGCGTTCACTGAAGCTTTCTTT. As protein: CASGGAFTEAFF.

The V call is TRBV24-1, the J call TRBJ1-3; a weak D match, TRBD1 (6 bases). Germline CDR1 is KGHDR and CDR2 is SFDVKD. Trimming stripped 4 bases from V and 1 base from J, with 13 bases between. The CDR3 is 16 amino acids. CDR3 loop: CATSDPHTGSGNTIYF. DNA of the CDR3: TGTGCCACCAGTGACCCCCACACAGGGTCTGGAAACACCATATATTTT.